This T cell receptor beta chain was retrieved from a study of shared clonotypes between healthy human individuals (dated by TCRdb to 2018 to 2021). Study-level background: Three men and a couple of women, aged 18 to 49 years, made up the cohort. For each donor, CD4 naive and CD4 memory were each run on three plates, CD8 naive on two plates, and CD8 memory on one plate. To estimate repertoire size and how much clonotypes are shared between individuals, the study performed deep sequencing of blood TCR repertoires from about five healthy adults. Libraries were prepared and TCR repertoires were sequenced by different laboratories using diverse techniques, in order to increase sequencing depth and limit assay-specific biases. Each donor's leukapheresis produced roughly between roughly 0.9 and 9 billion PBMCs.

Using the deep immunoSEQ assay, multiplex PCR amplified TCR CDR3 regions from genomic DNA. Extracted genomic DNA from each cell subset was distributed evenly across all wells of several immunoSEQ 96-well plates, and each plate was treated as a replicate. For sorted subsets, each replicate PCR was loaded with around 220 ng genomic DNA, equivalent to 25,000 to 30,000 T cell genomes. Purified libraries were quantified with a Qubit 3.0 fluorometer, sized on a Bioanalyzer 2100, and re-quantified with the KAPA Library Quantification kit. Every immunoSEQ 96-well plate was sequenced on a separate single-read 150-cycle Illumina NextSeq 550 flow cell. In the authors' own workflow: Because the immunoSEQ output held only junctional sequences and lacked quality scores, the filtering could not match the filtering applied to full-length reads. To assign V/J genes and CDR3, sequences were annotated against IMGT germline references using PyIR, a Python wrapper for IgBLAST v1.9. Any read was removed if the V/J assignment was weak (E-value above 1e-6), the CDR3 was missing, or the read contained stop codons, out-of-frame junctions, or ambiguous translated residues. V3J clonotypes were defined as sequences sharing the same inferred V gene, J gene, and CDR3 amino acid sequence. To compute the percentage overlap between repertoires, the number of shared unique clonotypes was divided by the size of the smaller repertoire. Three approaches were used to assess repertoire richness: RTK rarefaction, the Chao1 estimator, and Recon v2.1 estimates of unobserved clonotypes. Generation probabilities for all TCRbeta clonotypes obtained by the gDNA method from a handful of donors were computed using OLGA. TCRdb's version of the immuneACCESS table is confined to in-frame rearrangements and falls short of the full clone set. An unresolved V gene accounts for under half of the shortfall where checked; the remainder is of unknown origin. V and J calls and clone size come straight from that table; D and trimming were deduced from the DNA. The sample has under 2,000,000 clones on record, roughly 95% of them singletons. The top ten clones comprise 0.95% to 1.5% of the sample.

Points on this clone: Its antigen has not been determined. The sample holds no much larger clone one base away, and base qualities are not on file.

CDR1 MDHEN and CDR2 SYDVKM are derived from the germline V gene. V loses 10 bases, J loses 3 bases, and the germline ends lie 6 bases apart. The CDR3 covers 10 residues, taking in both the cysteine and the phenylalanine. The entry retains the CDR3 DNA only, 30 bases that are in frame from base 1. The full study reports these points: Higher generation probabilities were observed for clonotypes shared by all four sorted-subset donors than for non-shared clonotypes. Sampling was restricted to blood, and TCR repertoires in tissues likely differ from the TCR repertoires found in blood. Because the study included a small number of donors, the genetic and exposure-history diversity represented was limited. Sharing across a few donors was observed for around 5% of naive CD4, about 3.2% of naive CD8, around 2.5% of memory CD4, and over 0.3% of memory CD8 clonotypes. Pairwise subsampling led to the expectation that sequencing depth would affect the degree of clonotype sharing among donors. Rarefaction of sorted-subset datasets indicated incomplete sequencing despite the large sequencing depth. Naive subsets generally had larger estimated clonotype richness than memory subsets.

For the CD8 naive samples, CD45RO-negative cells were positively selected for CCR7, yielding a CD45RA+CCR7+ population from which TemRA cells were excluded. Healthy HIV-negative adults with no recently reported acute infections or vaccinations were included as donors. Every donor was a Caucasian adult residing in Nashville, Tennessee, USA. Blood was collected by leukapheresis, and PBMCs were isolated by Ficoll-Histopaque density gradient centrifugation and then cryopreserved in liquid nitrogen vapor phase. Purity and quantity of every magnetically sorted T cell population were checked by analytical flow cytometry. Genomic DNA was isolated from each sorted fraction and quantified by UV absorbance on a Nanodrop 2000c.

The receptor comes from a young man in good health. The receptor chain draws on TRBV28 and TRBJ2-5; the D gene is not confidently resolved. The sequenced material came from naive CD8+ T cells sorted from blood. Per the publication, the cell subset or site label means: CD45RA+CCR7+. CDR3 loop: CATQKETQYF. The DNA sequence follows: TGTGCCACCCAGAAAGAGACCCAGTACTTC. Joined to the reference TRBV28 and TRBJ2-5 proteins, this CDR3 gives the full variable domain: DVKVTQSSRYLVKRTGEKVFLECVQDMDHENMFWYRQDPGLGLRLIYFSYDVKMKEKGDIPEGYSVSREKKERFSLILESASTNQTSMYLCATQKETQYFGPGTRLLVL.